This T cell receptor (beta chain) was profiled in a study of blood T cell repertoires in COVID-19 (TCRdb year 2020). General notes on the study: Samples from collaborators originated in the United States, Italy and Spain and spanned both the acute and convalescent phases of COVID-19. Subjects who had been exposed to COVID-19, were actively infected with it, or had recovered from it provided the deeply sampled blood TCRbeta repertoires that made up the dataset. The material from the prospective study consisted of cDNA or gDNA derived from T cells, B-cell-depleted T cells, or PBMCs. Nearly every sample came with metadata listing a de-identified subject ID, COVID-19 status, age in years and sex. Where available, HLA class I and class II types were taken from metadata supplied by the sample provider and were not determined by assay-based typing. The repertoires were made available in a free public database intended to serve as a resource for research on the immune response to SARS-CoV-2. The samples were drawn from the first 160 participants of the ongoing ImmuneRACE study and from 950 to 1,500 subjects provided by 6 global collaborators.

The immunoSEQ Assay, a bias-controlled multiplex PCR, was used to amplify TCRbeta CDR3 regions from genomic DNA. Turning to the authors' computational methods: Within the assay, amplification of reference gene primers was used to estimate how many nucleated cells each sample contained. To quantify the absolute abundance of each unique TCRbeta CDR3 rearrangement, sequence reads were collapsed and filtered. For each sample, productive Simpson clonality was calculated as the square root of Simpson's diversity index over productive rearrangements. Imported from immuneACCESS, the table was reduced by TCRdb to in-frame sequences with V and J called. These copies leave out some clones; in studies compared against another copy, an unresolved V gene accounts for under half, and the cause of the remainder is not known. V, J and clone size are those of that table, while D and trimming were read from the DNA. The sample table shows 61,000 or so clones, and 88% are seen once. Together, the top ten hold 15% to 20% of the sample.

Whole blood was collected in K2EDTA tubes by collaborating institutions according to the institutions' own protocols. For TCRbeta analysis, collaborator samples were shipped as frozen whole blood, as isolated PBMCs, or as DNA extracted from either sample type. V and J are truncated by 4 bases and 0 bases respectively, leaving an intervening sequence of 7 bases. There are 13 amino acids in the CDR3, from cysteine to phenylalanine inclusive. Left in the record is the CDR3 DNA by itself, 39 bases read in frame from the first base. The germline V gene (reference sequence) gives CDR1 as MNHEY and CDR2 as SMNVEV. A word on this clone: What this receptor recognizes is not known. No clone much larger than this one lies a single base away; base qualities are absent. This CDR3 is also generated by other DNA sequences in the sample.

General study outcomes and caveats: Clinical and demographic metadata were provided uncurated, with the amount varying by source and participant.

The sample consisted of peripheral blood. The V and J genes are TRBV27 and TRBJ2-7; no D gene can be assigned with confidence. This TCR was recovered from an elderly woman with active COVID-19. The nucleotides read TGTGCCAGCAGTTCCAGAAGCTCCTACGAGCAGTACTTC. The resulting protein is CASSSRSSYEQYF.